Reported below is one T cell receptor (beta chain). The antigen this receptor binds is unknown. No base qualities exist here, and no much larger clone lies one base off it. Trimming costs V 2 bases and J 4 bases, and their ends lie 12 bases apart. The CDR1 and CDR2 encoded by the germline V gene are SNHLY and FYNNEI. The CDR3 spans 14 residues, from the cysteine through the phenylalanine. The entry retains the CDR3 DNA only, 42 bases that are in frame from base 1. The donors were healthy, HIV-negative adults with no recently reported acute infections or vaccinations. Every donor was a Caucasian adult residing in Nashville, Tennessee, USA. CD4+ T cells were enriched by magnetic negative selection, after which naive cells were positively selected on CD45RA and the negative fraction was taken as the memory subset. After blood collection by leukapheresis, PBMCs were isolated using Ficoll-Histopaque density gradient centrifugation and then cryopreserved in the vapor phase of liquid nitrogen. Analytical flow cytometry was used to check the purity and quantity of every magnetically sorted T cell population. Genomic DNA was isolated from every sorted fraction and measured by UV absorbance on a Nanodrop 2000c.

This sample stems from a study of shared clonotypes between healthy human individuals (dated by TCRdb to about 2020). With regard to the full study: The cohort included three men and a couple of women between 18 and 49 years of age. For each donor, three plates each were used for CD4 naive and CD4 memory, two plates were used for CD8 naive, and one plate was used for CD8 memory. Blood TCR repertoires of roughly 5 healthy adults were deeply sequenced to estimate repertoire size and the extent of clonotype sharing between individuals. To increase sequencing depth and limit assay-specific biases, TCR repertoire library preparation and sequencing were carried out by different laboratories using diverse techniques. Between about 0.85 and 9.5 billion PBMCs per donor were obtained by leukapheresis.

General findings and caveats noted by the study authors: Because the study included a small number of donors, the genetic and exposure-history diversity represented was limited. Compared with non-shared clonotypes, clonotypes shared by all four sorted-subset donors had higher generation probabilities. Based on pairwise subsampling, the degree of clonotype sharing among donors was expected to be affected by sequencing depth. Rarefaction of sorted-subset datasets indicated incomplete sequencing despite the large sequencing depth. Naive subsets generally had larger estimated clonotype richness than memory subsets did. Only blood was sampled, and tissue TCR repertoires likely differ from those in blood. Across four donors, around 5.4% of naive CD4, 3% to 4% of naive CD8, 2% to 2.5% of memory CD4, and approximately 0.42% of memory CD8 clonotypes were shared.

TCR CDR3 regions were amplified from genomic DNA by multiplex PCR using the deep immunoSEQ assay. Extracted genomic DNA from each cell subset was spread evenly across all wells of several immunoSEQ 96-well plates, with each plate serving as a replicate. For sorted subsets, each replicate PCR was loaded with 200 ng genomic DNA, equivalent to 30,000 to 35,000 T cell genomes. Purified libraries were quantified with a Qubit 3.0 fluorometer, sized on a Bioanalyzer 2100, and re-quantified with the KAPA Library Quantification kit. Every immunoSEQ 96-well plate was sequenced on a dedicated single-read 150-cycle Illumina NextSeq 550 flow cell. The study's processing was this. The immunoSEQ output contained only junctional sequences without quality scores, so filtering could not match that applied to full-length reads. To assign V/J genes and CDR3, sequences were annotated using PyIR, a Python wrapper for IgBLAST v1.9, with IMGT germline references. Reads with weak V/J assignments (E-value above 1e-6), missing CDR3, stop codons, out-of-frame junctions, or ambiguous translated residues were removed. V3J clonotypes were defined by identical inferred V gene, J gene, and CDR3 amino acid sequence. To compute the percentage overlap between repertoires, the number of shared unique clonotypes was divided by the size of the smaller repertoire. Richness of each repertoire was evaluated using RTK rarefaction, the Chao1 estimator, and Recon v2.1 estimates of unobserved clonotypes. For all TCRbeta clonotypes obtained by the gDNA method from a few donors, generation probabilities were computed with OLGA. TCRdb mirrors the immuneACCESS table, restricted to in-frame sequences. Some clones are absent from its copies; in checked studies, under half trace to an unresolved V gene, and the reason for the others is unknown. The V and J calls and clone size are taken from that table; D and trimming were inferred from the DNA. The sample table lists roughly 1 million clones, 70% to 80% of them with a count of one. About 1.5% of the sample is held by the ten biggest clonotypes.

The sample consisted of memory CD4+ T cells sorted from blood. The sample's cell subset or site label, decoded: CD45RA-negative fraction. The TCR sequence derives from a man between 18 and 29 years old in good health. This chain is built from TRBV2 and TRBJ2-7; the D segment could be TRBD2, given 6 matching bases. The CDR3: CASSEIRAGYEQYF. The nucleotide sequence reads as follows: TGTGCCAGCAGTGAAATCAGGGCGGGGTACGAGCAGTACTTC.